These 2 T cell receptor beta chains originate from one sample sequenced in a study of shared clonotypes between healthy human individuals. TCRdb's copy holds only in-frame clones and misses some; the assay was immunoSEQ multiplex PCR. The table includes around 2,000,000 clones, about 92% detected once. Selected positively for CCR7 and CD45RO-negative, naive CD8 cells excluded terminally differentiated effector memory CD45RA+ cells. The material sequenced was naive CD8+ T cells from PBMCs. The origin of the receptors is a man younger than 30 in good health. Some clones in this sample may be carry-over from other donors' samples.

This chain uses TRBV14 with TRBJ2-7, with D uncertain. The CDR3 covers 17 residues. Germline V gene sequence: CDR1 SGHDN, CDR2 FVKESK. The V gene lost 0 bases and the J gene lost 3 bases, with 18 bases spanning the gap. The CDR3 DNA is TGTGCCAGCAGCCAAGATCTCTTTGGCAGACCCCGCTACGAGCAGTACTTC. Its protein is CASSQDLFGRPRYEQYF.

V usage is TRBV4-1 and J usage is TRBJ2-7; weak D call: TRBD1 (6 bases). V was trimmed by 2 bases and J by 0 bases, leaving 8 bases between them. The CDR3 length is 14 residues. CDR1 MGHRA and CDR2 YSYEKL come from the germline V gene. The CDR3 spells CASSQTGSSYEQYF. CDR3 in DNA: TGCGCCAGCAGCCAAACAGGGAGCTCCTACGAGCAGTACTTC.